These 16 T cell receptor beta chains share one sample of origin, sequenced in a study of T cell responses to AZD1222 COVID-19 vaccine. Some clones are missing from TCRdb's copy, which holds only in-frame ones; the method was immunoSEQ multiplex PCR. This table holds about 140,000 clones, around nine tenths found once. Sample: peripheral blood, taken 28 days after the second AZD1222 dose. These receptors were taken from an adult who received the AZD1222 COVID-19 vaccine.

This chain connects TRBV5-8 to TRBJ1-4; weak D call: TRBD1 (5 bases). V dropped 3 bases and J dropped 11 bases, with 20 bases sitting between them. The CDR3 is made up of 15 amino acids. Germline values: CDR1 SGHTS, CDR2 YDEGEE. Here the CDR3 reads CASSSRAARKGKLFF. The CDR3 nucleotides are TGTGCCAGCAGCTCCAGGGCCGCCCGGAAAGGGAAACTGTTTTTT.

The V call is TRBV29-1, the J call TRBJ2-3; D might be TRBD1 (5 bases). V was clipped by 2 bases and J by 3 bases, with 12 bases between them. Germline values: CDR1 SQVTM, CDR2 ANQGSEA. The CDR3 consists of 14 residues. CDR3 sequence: CSVENQGSTDTQYF. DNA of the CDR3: TGCAGCGTTGAAAACCAGGGCAGTACAGATACGCAGTATTTT.

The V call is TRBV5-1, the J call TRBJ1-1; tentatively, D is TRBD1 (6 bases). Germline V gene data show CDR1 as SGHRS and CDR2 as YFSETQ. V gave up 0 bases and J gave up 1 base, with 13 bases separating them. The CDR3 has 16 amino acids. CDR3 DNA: TGCGCCAGCAGCTTGGGACGACAGGTAGGGAACACTGAAGCTTTCTTT. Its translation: CASSLGRQVGNTEAFF.

The CDR3 here is CASSWGNYGYTF. The CDR3 DNA reads TGTGCCAGTTCATGGGGCAACTATGGCTACACCTTC. The V and J genes are TRBV11-2 and TRBJ1-2, with D possibly TRBD1 on 5 matching bases. The germline V gene has CDR1 SGHAT and CDR2 FQNNGV. The CDR3 spans 12 residues. V lost 9 bases and J 2 bases, leaving 10 bases between the germline ends.

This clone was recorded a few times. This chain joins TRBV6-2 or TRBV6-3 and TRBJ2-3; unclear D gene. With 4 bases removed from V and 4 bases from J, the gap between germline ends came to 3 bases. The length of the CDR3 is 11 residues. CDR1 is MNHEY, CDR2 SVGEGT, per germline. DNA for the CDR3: TGTGCCAGCAGTTCGGCAGATACGCAGTATTTT. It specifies CASSSADTQYF.

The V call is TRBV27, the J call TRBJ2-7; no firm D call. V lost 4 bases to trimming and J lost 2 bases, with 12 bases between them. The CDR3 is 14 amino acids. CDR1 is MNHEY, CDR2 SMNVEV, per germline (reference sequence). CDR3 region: CASSWASSTYEQYF. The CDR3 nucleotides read TGTGCCAGCAGTTGGGCCTCGTCTACCTACGAGCAGTACTTC.

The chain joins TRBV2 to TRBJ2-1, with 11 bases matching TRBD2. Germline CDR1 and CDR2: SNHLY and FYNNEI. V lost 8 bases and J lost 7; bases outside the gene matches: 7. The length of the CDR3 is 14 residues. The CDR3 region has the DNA TGTGCCAGCGGGTCTAGCGGGAGGCTGAATGAGCAGTTCTTC. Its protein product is CASGSSGRLNEQFF.

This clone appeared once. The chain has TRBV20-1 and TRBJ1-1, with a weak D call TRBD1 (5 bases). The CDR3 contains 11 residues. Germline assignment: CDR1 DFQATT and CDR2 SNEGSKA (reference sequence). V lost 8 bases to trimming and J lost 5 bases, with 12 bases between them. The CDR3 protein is CSQSGDTEAFF. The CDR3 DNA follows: TGCAGTCAATCGGGGGATACTGAAGCTTTCTTT.

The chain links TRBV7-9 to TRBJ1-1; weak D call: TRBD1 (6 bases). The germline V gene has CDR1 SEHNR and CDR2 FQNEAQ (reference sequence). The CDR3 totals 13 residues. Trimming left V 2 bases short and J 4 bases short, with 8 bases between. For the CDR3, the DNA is TGTGCCAGCAGCTTAATGGGGGCCACTGAAGCTTTCTTT. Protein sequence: CASSLMGATEAFF.

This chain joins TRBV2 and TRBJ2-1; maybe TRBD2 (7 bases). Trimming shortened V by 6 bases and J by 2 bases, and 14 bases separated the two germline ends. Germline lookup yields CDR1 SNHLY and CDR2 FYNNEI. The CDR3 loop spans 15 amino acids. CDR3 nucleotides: TGTGCCAGCAGGTCGGGGCGGGGGCCCTACAATGAGCAGTTCTTC. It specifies CASRSGRGPYNEQFF.

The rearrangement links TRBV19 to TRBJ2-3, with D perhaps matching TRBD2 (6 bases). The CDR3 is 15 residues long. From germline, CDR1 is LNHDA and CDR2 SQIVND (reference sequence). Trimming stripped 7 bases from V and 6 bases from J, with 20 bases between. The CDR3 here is CASNPGLVREDTQYF. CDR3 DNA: TGTGCCAGTAACCCGGGACTCGTGAGGGAGGATACGCAGTATTTT.

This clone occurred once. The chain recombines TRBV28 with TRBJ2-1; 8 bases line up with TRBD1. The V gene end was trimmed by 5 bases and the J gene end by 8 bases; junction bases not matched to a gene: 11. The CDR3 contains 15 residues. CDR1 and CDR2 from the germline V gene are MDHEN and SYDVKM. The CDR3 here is CASSPPGQDEDEQFF. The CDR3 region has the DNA TGTGCCAGCAGTCCCCCGGGACAGGATGAGGATGAGCAGTTCTTC. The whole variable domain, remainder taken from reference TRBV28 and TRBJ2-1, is DVKVTQSSRYLVKRTGEKVFLECVQDMDHENMFWYRQDPGLGLRLIYFSYDVKMKEKGDIPEGYSVSREKKERFSLILESASTNQTSMYLCASSPPGQDEDEQFFGPGTRLTVL.

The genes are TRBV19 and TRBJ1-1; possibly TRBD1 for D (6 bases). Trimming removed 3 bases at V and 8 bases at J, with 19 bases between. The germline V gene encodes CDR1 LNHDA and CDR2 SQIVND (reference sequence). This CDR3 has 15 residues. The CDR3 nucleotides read TGTGCCAGTAGTATCTCGTCCGGGGGGACATCCGAAGCTTTCTTT. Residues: CASSISSGGTSEAFF.

CDR3 nucleotide sequence: TGTGCCAGCAGTCCCGGACAGGGACCCTACAATGAGCAGTTCTTC. Translation gives CASSPGQGPYNEQFF. The chain couples TRBV6-2 or TRBV6-3 to TRBJ2-1; 8 bases map to TRBD1. The CDR3 loop spans 15 amino acids. The J segment lost 2 bases and the V segment lost 5 bases, leaving 5 bases of the junction unmatched. CDR1 is MNHEY and CDR2 is SVGEGT in the germline V gene.

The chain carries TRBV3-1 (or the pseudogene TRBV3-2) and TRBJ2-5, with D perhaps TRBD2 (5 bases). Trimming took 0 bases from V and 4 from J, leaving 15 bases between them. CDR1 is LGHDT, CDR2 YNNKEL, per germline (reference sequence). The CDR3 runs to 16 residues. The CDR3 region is CASSQERTGLGETQYF. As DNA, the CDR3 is TGTGCCAGCAGCCAAGAGCGAACGGGGTTGGGAGAGACCCAGTACTTC.

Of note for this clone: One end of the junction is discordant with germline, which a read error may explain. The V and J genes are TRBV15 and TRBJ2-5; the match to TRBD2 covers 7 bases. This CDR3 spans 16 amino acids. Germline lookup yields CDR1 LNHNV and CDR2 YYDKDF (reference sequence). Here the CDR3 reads CATIGEGSTDQETQYF. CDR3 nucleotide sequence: TGTGCAACCATTGGGGAGGGGTCCACTGACCAAGAGACCCAGTACTTC.